This T cell receptor beta chain was profiled in a study of post-analysis software for immune sequencing data. Whole-study context: Secondary progressive, relapsing-remitting and progressive-relapsing multiple sclerosis were among the included disease courses.

Libraries were made from TCR beta cDNA, and they carried unique molecular identifiers. Each batch of about 1 to 11 million T cells produced 500,000 to 600,000 cDNA molecules. From the PCR reads, TCRdb called clonotypes with MiXCR, one entry per CDR3 protein. The sample records 600,000 to 750,000 distinct CDR3 sequences, approximately 60% being singletons. Study-wide results and caveats: By F measure, strong co-clustering occurred among samples prepared in the same batch. Comparison with controls showed significantly lower normalized Chao1 diversity in multiple sclerosis patients. Relative to controls, patients had several TRBV segments at higher frequency, with TRBV5-6, TRBV5-1 and TRBV20-1 among these.

V lost 2 bases, J lost 7 bases, and 8 bases stayed unmatched. Germline CDR1 and CDR2: DFQATT and SNEGSKA (reference sequence). The CDR3 spans 15 residues. This clonotype was found a few times. Its matching antigen is unknown. This rearrangement joins TRBV20-1 to TRBJ2-7; the match to TRBD2 covers 13 bases. The sequence was obtained from a girl aged 2-10 years with multiple sclerosis. Sequenced: blood. CDR3 residues: CSARSGLAGLGEQYF. The CDR3 DNA follows: TGCAGTGCTAGATCGGGACTAGCGGGATTGGGGGAGCAGTACTTC.